This TCR beta chain was sequenced during a study of OX40 agonist ivuxolimab in advanced cancers. Sampling times: baseline, cycle 4 day 1, cycle 7 day 1. This CDR3 contains 12 residues. The germline V gene has CDR1 MNHEY and CDR2 SMNVEV (reference sequence). V shed 3 bases and J shed 10 bases, with 7 bases lying between them. TCRdb's copy holds only in-frame clones and misses some; the assay was immunoSEQ multiplex PCR. The sample has some 80,000 clones; approximately 84% are singletons. The clonotype comes from an adult with an advanced solid tumor such as melanoma, head and neck, liver or kidney cancer. The source material was CD4+ or CD8+ T cells sorted from blood, sampled in a trial of the OX40 agonist ivuxolimab. The chain combines TRBV27 with TRBJ1-6; D is perhaps TRBD1 (5 bases). CDR3: CASSFEGSPLHF. CDR3 in DNA: TGTGCCAGCAGTTTCGAGGGGTCACCCCTCCACTTT.